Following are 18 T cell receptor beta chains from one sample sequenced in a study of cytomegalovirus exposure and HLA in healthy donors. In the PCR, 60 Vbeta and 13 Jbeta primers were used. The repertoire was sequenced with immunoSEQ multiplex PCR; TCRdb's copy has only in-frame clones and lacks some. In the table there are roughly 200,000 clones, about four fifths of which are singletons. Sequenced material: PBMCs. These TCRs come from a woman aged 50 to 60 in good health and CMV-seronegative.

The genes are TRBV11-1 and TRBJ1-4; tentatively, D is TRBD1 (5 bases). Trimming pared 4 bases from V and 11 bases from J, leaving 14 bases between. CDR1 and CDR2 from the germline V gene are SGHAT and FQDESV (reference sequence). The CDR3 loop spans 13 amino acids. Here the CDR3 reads CASSSGTRGKLFF. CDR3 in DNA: TGTGCCAGCAGCTCAGGGACTCGGGGGAAACTGTTTTTT.

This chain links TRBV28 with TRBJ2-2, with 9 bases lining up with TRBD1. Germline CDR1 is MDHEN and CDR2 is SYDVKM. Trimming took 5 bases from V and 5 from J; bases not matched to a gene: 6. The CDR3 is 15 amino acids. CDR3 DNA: TGTGCCAGCAGTCCACCGGGACAGGGTACCGGGGAGCTGTTTTTT. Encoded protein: CASSPPGQGTGELFF.

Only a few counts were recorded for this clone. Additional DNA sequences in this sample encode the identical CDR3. CDR3 coding DNA: TGTGCCAGCAGTGGGCAGGGTAGGAACCAGCCCCAGCATTTT. Translation gives CASSGQGRNQPQHF. J is TRBJ1-5 and V is TRBV2; maybe TRBD1 (5 bases). The CDR3 consists of 14 residues. Trimming left V 4 bases short and J 7 bases short, with 14 bases between. Per the germline V gene, CDR1 is SNHLY and CDR2 is FYNNEI.

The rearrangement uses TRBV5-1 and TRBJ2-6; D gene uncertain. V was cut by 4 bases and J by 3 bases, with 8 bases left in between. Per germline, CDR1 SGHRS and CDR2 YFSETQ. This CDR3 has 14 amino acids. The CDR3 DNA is TGCGCCAGCAGCCCCTCGGTTGGGGCCAACGTCCTGACTTTC. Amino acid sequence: CASSPSVGANVLTF.

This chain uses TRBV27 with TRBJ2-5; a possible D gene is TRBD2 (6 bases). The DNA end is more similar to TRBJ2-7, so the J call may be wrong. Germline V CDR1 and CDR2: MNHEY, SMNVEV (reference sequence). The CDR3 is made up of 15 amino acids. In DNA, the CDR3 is TGTGCCAGCAGTTCTATCGGGGGATTAGGCTACGAGCAGTACTTC. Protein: CASSSIGGLGYEQYF.

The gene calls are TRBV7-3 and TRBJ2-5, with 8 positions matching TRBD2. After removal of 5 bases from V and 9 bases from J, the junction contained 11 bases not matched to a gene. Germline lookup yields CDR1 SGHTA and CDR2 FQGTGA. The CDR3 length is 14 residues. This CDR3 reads CASSLSGRAEAQYF. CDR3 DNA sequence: TGTGCCAGCAGCCTCTCCGGGAGGGCCGAGGCCCAGTACTTC. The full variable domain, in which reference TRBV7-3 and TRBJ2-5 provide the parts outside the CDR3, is GAGVSQTPSNKVTEKGKYVELRCDPISGHTALYWYRQSLGQGPEFLIYFQGTGAADDSGLPNDRFFAVRPEGSVSTLKIQRTERGDSAVYLCASSLSGRAEAQYFGPGTRLLVL.

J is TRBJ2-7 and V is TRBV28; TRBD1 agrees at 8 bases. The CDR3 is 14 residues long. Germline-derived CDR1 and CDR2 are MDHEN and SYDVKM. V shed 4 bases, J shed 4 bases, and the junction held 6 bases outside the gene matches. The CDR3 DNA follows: TGTGCCAGCAGTTGGACAGGGTCAGCGTACGAGCAGTACTTC. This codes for CASSWTGSAYEQYF.

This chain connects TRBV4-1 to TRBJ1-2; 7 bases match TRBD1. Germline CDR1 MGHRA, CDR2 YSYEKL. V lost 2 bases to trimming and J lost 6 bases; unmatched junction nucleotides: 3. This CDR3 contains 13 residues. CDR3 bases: TGCGCCAGCAGCCAACAGGGGGTCGATGGCTACACCTTC. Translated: CASSQQGVDGYTF.

The CDR3 bases are TGTGCCAGCAGCGCAAGACAGGACAGCTATGGCTACACCTTC. Its protein is CASSARQDSYGYTF. This chain links TRBV9 with TRBJ1-2; D perhaps matches TRBD1 (6 bases). The germline CDR1 and CDR2 sequences are SGDLS and YYNGEE. The V and J ends lost 3 bases and 4 bases respectively, with 13 bases between them. CDR3 size: 14 residues.

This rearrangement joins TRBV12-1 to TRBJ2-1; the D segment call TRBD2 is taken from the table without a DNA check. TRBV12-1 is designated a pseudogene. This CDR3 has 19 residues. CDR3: CASTFRPFRGGFSYNEQFF. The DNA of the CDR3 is TGTGCCAGCACCTTCAGGCCCTTCCGGGGTGGGTTTTCCTACAATGAGCAGTTCTTC.

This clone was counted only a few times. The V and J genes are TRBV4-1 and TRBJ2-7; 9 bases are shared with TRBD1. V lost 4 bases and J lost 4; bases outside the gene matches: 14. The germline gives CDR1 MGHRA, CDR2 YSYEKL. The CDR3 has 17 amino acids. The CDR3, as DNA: TGCGCCAGCAGCCGCCAGACCGGGACAGGGCTTCCTTACGAGCAGTACTTC. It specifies CASSRQTGTGLPYEQYF.

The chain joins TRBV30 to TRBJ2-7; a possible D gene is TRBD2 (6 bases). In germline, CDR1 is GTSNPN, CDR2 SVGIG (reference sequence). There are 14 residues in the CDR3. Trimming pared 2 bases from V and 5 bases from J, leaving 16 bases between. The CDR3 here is CAWSPGLPLDEQYF. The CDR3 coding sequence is TGTGCCTGGAGTCCGGGACTCCCACTTGACGAGCAGTACTTC. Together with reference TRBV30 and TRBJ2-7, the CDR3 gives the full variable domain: SQTIHQWPATLVQPVGSPLSLECTVEGTSNPNLYWYRQAAGRGLQLLFYSVGIGQISSEVPQNLSASRPQDRQFILSSKKLLLSDSGFYLCAWSPGLPLDEQYFGPGTRLTVT.

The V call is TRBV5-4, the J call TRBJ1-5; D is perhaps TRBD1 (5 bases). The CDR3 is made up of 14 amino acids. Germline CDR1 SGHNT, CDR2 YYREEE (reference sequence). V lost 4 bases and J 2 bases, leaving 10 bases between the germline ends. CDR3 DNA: TGTGCCAGCAGCGTGGGACTTGGCAATCAGCCCCAGCATTTT. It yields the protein CASSVGLGNQPQHF.

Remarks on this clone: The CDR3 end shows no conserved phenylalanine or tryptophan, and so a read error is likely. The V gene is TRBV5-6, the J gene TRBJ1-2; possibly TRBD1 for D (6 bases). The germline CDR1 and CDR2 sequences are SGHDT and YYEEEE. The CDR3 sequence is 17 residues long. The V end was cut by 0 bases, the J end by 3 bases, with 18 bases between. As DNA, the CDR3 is TGTGCCAGCAGCTTGGGGTTACTAGAGGACAGCTACTATGGCTACACCGTC. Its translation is CASSLGLLEDSYYGYTV.

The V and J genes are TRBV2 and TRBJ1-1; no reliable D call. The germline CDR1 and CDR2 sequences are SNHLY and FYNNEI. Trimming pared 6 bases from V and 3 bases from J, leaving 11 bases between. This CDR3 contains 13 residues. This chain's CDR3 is CASRSEEYTEAFF. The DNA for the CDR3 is TGTGCCAGCAGGTCCGAGGAATACACTGAAGCTTTCTTT.

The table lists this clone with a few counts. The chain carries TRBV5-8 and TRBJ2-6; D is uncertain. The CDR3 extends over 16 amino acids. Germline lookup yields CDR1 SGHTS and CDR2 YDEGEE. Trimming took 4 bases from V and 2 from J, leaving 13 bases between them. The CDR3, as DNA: TGTGCCAGCAGCCCGGCCCTCCAGGCTGGGGCCAACGTCCTGACTTTC. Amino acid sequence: CASSPALQAGANVLTF.

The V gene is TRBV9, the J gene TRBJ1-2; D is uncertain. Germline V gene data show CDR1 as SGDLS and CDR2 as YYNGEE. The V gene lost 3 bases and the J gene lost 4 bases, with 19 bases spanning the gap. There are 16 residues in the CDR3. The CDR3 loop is CASSGRGGSSPYGYTF. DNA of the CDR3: TGTGCCAGCAGCGGCCGAGGAGGTTCGTCTCCCTATGGCTACACCTTC.

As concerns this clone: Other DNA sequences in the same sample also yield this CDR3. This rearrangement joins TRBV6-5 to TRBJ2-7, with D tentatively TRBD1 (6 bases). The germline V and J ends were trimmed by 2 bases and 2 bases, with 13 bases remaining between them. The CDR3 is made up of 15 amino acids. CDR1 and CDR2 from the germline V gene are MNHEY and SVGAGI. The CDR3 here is CASSYKGTQAYEQYF. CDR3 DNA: TGTGCCAGCAGTTACAAAGGGACACAGGCCTACGAGCAGTACTTC.